The present entry profiles one T cell receptor (beta chain) with its context. What it recognizes is unknown. The data derive from a study of cytomegalovirus exposure and HLA in healthy donors. Primers for the PCR totalled 60 Vbeta and 13 Jbeta. Generated by immunoSEQ multiplex PCR, the TCRdb table keeps only in-frame clones and is missing some. This sample yields approximately 110,000 clones, of which 65% to 80% are seen a single time; about 13% belongs to the top ten. Whole-study results and caveats: In a later analysis, TCR beta V- and J-gene trimming showed a link to a missense DCLRE1C variant. It emerged from a later analysis that several of the most significant clusters appeared to be linked to common viral pathogens.

The receptor's source is a woman aged 55 to 70 in good health and CMV-seropositive. Sequenced material: PBMCs.

The CDR3 reads CASSLSQLYGYTF. CDR3 coding DNA: TGTGCCAGCAGCTTGTCACAGCTCTATGGCTACACCTTC. The chain couples TRBV7-9 to TRBJ1-2; D not certain. CDR3 length: 13 residues. Per the germline V gene, CDR1 is SEHNR and CDR2 is FQNEAQ (reference sequence). The germline V and J ends were trimmed by 3 bases and 4 bases, with 9 bases remaining between them.